This T cell receptor beta chain was recorded in a study of cytomegalovirus exposure and HLA in healthy donors. Study-wide context: A preliminary data release comprised 80 million or so unique TCRs obtained from HLA-typed donors. Broader study findings: Looking again later, the authors saw that most CMV-associated TCR beta chains seemed HLA-restricted. A later analysis showed that HLA-associated TCR beta chains had undergone more clonal expansion than equally common others. Presence/absence analyses assumed roughly uniform sequencing depth across donors, which may not hold.

Both 60 Vbeta primers and 13 Jbeta primers went into the PCR. Only in-frame clones appear in the TCRdb table, and some are missing; sequencing was by immunoSEQ multiplex PCR. The sample includes approximately 180,000 clones, around 81% seen only once; the top ten take 4.9%. With respect to this clone: The antigen is unknown.

The CDR3 is 16 amino acids. Germline V gene lookup returns CDR1 LGHNA and CDR2 YSLEER. V was pared by 1 base and J by 0 bases, with 7 bases between. The chain combines TRBV4-3 with TRBJ1-6; D is perhaps TRBD1 (6 bases). The sequenced sample was PBMCs. The TCR sequence derives from a young woman in good health and CMV-seropositive. The CDR3 nucleotides read TGCGCCAGCAGCCAAGGGACAGCCTCCTATAATTCACCCCTCCACTTT. This encodes CASSQGTASYNSPLHF.